The T cell receptor beta chain described here comes from a study of T cell repertoires in cytomegalovirus infection. Study background: TCR beta signatures that were public indicated CMV infection and matching HLA type. Findings and caveats of the study: Of the TCR beta families, the public ones yielded a cumulative frequency that identified carriers of CMV plus the relevant HLA. HLA-C-restricted CMV clonotypes gave the most frequent clonotype in two of eight donors.

TCRdb re-called the reads with MiXCR, one entry per CDR3 protein. The table shows some 54,000 distinct CDR3 sequences, with around a fifth occurring only once. The CDR3 covers 14 residues. Germline-derived CDR1 and CDR2 are LNHDA and SQIVND (reference sequence). Trimming shortened V by 7 bases and J by 4 bases, and 14 bases separated the two germline ends. This clonotype was detected only a few times. Its antigen remains unknown. This chain links TRBV19 with TRBJ1-5; D is uncertain. The sequencing used CD8+ T cells from cultured PBMCs, collected from culture after CMV antigen stimulation. The TCR originated in a human donor in good health (CMV status not recorded). Some clones in this sample may be carry-over from other donors' samples. The CDR3 nucleotides are TGTGCCAGTACCAGACCAGTGGGGAATCAGCCCCAGCATTTT. This gives the protein CASTRPVGNQPQHF.